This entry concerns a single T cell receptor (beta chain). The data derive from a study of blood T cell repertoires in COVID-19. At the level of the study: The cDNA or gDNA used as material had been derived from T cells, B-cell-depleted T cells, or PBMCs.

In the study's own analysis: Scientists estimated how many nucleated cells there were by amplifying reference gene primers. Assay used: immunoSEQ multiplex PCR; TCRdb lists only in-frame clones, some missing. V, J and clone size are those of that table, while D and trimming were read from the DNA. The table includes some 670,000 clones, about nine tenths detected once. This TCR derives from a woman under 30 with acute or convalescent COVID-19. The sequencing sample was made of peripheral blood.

The DNA of the CDR3 is TGTGCCAGCAGGGGACCAGCGGGGGTTCGTTGGTACGAGCAGTACTTC. Encoded protein: CASRGPAGVRWYEQYF. V usage is TRBV27 and J usage is TRBJ2-7, with 8 nucleotides matching TRBD2. The germline V gene encodes CDR1 MNHEY and CDR2 SMNVEV (reference sequence). With 6 bases clipped from V and 4 bases from J, the junction kept 14 bases outside the gene matches. This CDR3 is 16 amino acids long.